This entry features one TCR beta chain sequence. This receptor's antigen is unknown. Per-base quality was not reported, and no clone a single base away is much larger than it. The immunoSEQ Assay, a bias-controlled multiplex PCR, was used to amplify TCRbeta CDR3 regions from genomic DNA. The paper's data handling went like this. The number of nucleated cells in each sample was estimated by amplification of reference gene primers within the assay. To quantify the absolute abundance of each unique TCRbeta CDR3 rearrangement, sequence reads were collapsed and filtered. Productive Simpson clonality was computed per sample as the square root of Simpson's diversity index over productive rearrangements. As stored in TCRdb, this immuneACCESS dataset retains in-frame rearrangements with V and J assigned. A fraction of the clones does not appear; measured against another copy, unresolved V genes explain less than half of the discrepancy, and the remainder lacks a known reason. V and J calls plus clone size are reproduced from that table; the DNA served to infer D and trimming. This sample has about 120,000 clones in its table, and 84% of those were observed once. The top ten clonotypes cover around 3.9% of the sample.

The data derive from a study of blood T cell repertoires in COVID-19 (TCRdb year 2020). Looking at the study overall: The collaborator samples originated in the United States, Italy and Spain and spanned the acute and convalescent phases of COVID-19. The material from the prospective study consisted of cDNA or gDNA derived from T cells, B-cell-depleted T cells, or PBMCs. Deeply sampled blood TCRbeta repertoires from subjects exposed to, actively infected with, or recovered from COVID-19 were included in the dataset. The repertoires were made available in a free public database intended to serve as a resource for research on the immune response to SARS-CoV-2. Samples came from the ongoing ImmuneRACE study (first 160 participants) plus 1,254 subjects from 6 global collaborators. A de-identified subject ID, COVID-19 status, age in years and sex were almost always included in the sample metadata. Where HLA class I and class II types were available, the types were taken from metadata supplied by the sample provider, not from assay-based typing. General study outcomes and caveats: How much clinical and demographic metadata was included differed by source and by participant, and the metadata was provided uncurated.

Participants in the prospective study were enrolled through a virtual design, were aged about 18 to 100 years, and lived in roughly 26 United States geographic areas. To assign participants to cohorts, the prospective study relied on clinical history that participants themselves reported in a screening survey and a study questionnaire. Recovered participants in ImmuneRACE Cohort 3 were defined by two consecutive negative NP/OP PCR tests, clearance by a healthcare professional, or resolution of symptoms. In the prospective study, whole blood, serum and a nasopharyngeal or oropharyngeal swab were collected from each participant by mobile phlebotomists. Additional blood draws and questionnaires over an approximately 2-month period could optionally be provided by prospective study participants. Prospective study blood samples were shipped either frozen or at room temperature before DNA extraction.

V is reduced by 3 bases and J by 3 bases, leaving a spacing of 5 bases between them. Inclusive of the bounding cysteine and phenylalanine, the CDR3 is 11 residues long. Only CDR3 DNA is held: 33 bases, read in frame from base 1. The germline V gene (reference sequence) gives CDR1 as DFQATT and CDR2 as SNEGSKA. The clonotype originates from a woman aged 25 to 39 who had recovered from COVID-19. The V gene is TRBV20-1 and the J gene is TRBJ1-2; the D gene cannot be named for sure. Sequencing was performed on PBMCs or T cells enriched from blood (not recorded which). DNA sequence: TGCAGTGCTAGCCCAGACTATGGCTACACCTTC. This encodes CSASPDYGYTF.